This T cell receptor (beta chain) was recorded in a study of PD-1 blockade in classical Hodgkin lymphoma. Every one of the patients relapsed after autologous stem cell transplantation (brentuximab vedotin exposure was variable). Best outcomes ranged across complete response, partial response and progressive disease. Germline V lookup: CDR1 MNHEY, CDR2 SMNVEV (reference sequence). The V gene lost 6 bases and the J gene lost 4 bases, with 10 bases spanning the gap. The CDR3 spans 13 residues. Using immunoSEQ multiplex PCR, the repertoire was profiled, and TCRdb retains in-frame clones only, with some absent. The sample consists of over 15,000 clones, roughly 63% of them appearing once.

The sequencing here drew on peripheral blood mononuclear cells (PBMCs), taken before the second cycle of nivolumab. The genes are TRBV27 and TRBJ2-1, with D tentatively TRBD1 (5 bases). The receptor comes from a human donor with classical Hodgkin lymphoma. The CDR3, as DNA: TGTGCCAGCAGACGGACAACGTACAATGAGCAGTTCTTC. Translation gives CASRRTTYNEQFF.